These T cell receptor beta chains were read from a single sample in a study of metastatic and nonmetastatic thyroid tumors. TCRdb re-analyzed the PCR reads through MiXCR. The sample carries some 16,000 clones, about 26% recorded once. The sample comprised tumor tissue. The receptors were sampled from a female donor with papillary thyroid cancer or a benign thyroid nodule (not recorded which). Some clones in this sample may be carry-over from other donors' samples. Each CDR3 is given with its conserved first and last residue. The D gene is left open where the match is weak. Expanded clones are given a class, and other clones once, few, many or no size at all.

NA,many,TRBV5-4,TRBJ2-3,CASSLAHYTDTQYF
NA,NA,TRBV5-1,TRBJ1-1,CASTLSPYTEAFF
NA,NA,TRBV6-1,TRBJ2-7,CASSVEGYEQYF
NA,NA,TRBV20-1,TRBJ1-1,CSDRDPLRNTEAFF
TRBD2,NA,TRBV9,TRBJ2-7,CASSVGVGGLAGTYEQYF
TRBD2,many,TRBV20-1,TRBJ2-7,CSALLAGGARQYF
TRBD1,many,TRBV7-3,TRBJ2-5,CASSQTGGGGLETQYF
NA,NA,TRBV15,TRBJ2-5,CATSRDADETQYF
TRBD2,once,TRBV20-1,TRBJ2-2,CSARAMGSGRPKTGELFF
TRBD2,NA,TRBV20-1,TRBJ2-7,CTERETYEQYF
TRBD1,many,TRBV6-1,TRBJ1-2,CASRAPRDRANYGYTF
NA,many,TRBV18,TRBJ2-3,CASSPTQEGDTQYF
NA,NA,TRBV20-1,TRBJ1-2,CSVLDGDYGYTF
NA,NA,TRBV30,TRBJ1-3,CAWSWGSGNTIYF
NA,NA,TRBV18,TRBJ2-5,CASSPPQETQYF
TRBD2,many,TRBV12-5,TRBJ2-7,CASGLAGPAYEQYF
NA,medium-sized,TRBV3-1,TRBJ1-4,CASSQDTKLFF
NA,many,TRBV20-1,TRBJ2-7,CSELSQGSEQYF
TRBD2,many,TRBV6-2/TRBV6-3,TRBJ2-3,CASSPRAGVTDTQYF
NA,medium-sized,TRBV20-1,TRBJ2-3,CSARVLLSAPGDTQYF
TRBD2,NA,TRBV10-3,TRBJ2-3,CAISGRTSGTTDTQYF
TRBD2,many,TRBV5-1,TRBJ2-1,CASSPLTGGPLGNEQFF
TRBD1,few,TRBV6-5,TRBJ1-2,CASSYLTGGGRGYTF
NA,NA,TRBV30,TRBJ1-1,CAWGGPGAKAFF
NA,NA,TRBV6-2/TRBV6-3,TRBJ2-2,CASSLTKGAAGGLFF
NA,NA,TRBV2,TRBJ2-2,CASSGRENNGELVF
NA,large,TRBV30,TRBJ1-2,CAWSVGQGGYGYTF
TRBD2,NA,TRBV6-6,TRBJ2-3,CASSYYSGGPDTQYF
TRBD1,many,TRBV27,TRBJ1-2,CASGTGNYGYTF
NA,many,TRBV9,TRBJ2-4,CASSVDSGNIQYF
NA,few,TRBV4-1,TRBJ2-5,CASSQYGRGGPETQYF
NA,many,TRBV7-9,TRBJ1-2,CASSTSGTSGYTF
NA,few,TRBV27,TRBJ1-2,CASISPGMEGDVYTF
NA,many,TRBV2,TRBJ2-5,CASSRGAPGETQYF
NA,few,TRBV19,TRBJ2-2,CASSRQTNTGGLFF
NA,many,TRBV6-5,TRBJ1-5,CASSYRGNQPQHF
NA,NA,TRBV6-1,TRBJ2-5,CASSSCGKEETQYF
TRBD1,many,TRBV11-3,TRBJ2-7,CASSLGTGAPYEQYF
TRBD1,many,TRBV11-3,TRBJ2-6,CASSFRQGKLSGANVLTF
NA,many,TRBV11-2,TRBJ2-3,CAGSPRGFGTDTQYF
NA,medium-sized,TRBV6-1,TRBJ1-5,CASRPIDSNQPQHF
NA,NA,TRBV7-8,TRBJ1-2,CASSLAFGSGYTF
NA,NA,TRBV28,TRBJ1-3,CASREQVGNTIYF
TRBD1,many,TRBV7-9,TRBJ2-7,CASSRGQGIGEQYF
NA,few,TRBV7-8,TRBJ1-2,CASSLVGYGYTF
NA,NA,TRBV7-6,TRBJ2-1,CAISGVSNNEQFF
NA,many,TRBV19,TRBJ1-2,CAVRDRNNYGYTF
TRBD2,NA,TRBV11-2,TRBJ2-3,CASRWRLRGGREDTQYF
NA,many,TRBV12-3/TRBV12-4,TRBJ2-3,CASSLALMADTQYF
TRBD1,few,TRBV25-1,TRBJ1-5,CASSETGQGPHQPQHF
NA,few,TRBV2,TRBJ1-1,CASSSYRANTESFF
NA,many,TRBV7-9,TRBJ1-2,CASALGFGGTDGYTF
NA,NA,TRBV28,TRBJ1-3,CAISLRGSGGLYAVNTIYF
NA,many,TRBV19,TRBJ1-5,CASSNPEYPYSNQPQHF
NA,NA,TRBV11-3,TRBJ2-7,CASSLEGLSNEQYF
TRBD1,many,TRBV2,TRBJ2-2,CASLTGTGATGELFF
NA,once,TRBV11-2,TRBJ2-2,CASSLVFEGGELFF
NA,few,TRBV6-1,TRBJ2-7,CASSGQGYEQYF
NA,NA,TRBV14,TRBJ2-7,CASRQQGYEQYF